This TCR beta chain was identified during a study of blood T cell repertoires in COVID-19. Original handling: Scientists estimated how many nucleated cells there were by amplifying reference gene primers. Libraries were prepared by immunoSEQ multiplex PCR; TCRdb keeps only in-frame clonotypes and omits some of them. V and J calls and clone size are given by that table; D and trimming were obtained from the DNA. The sample carries 20,000 to 30,000 clones, just over 90% recorded once. Germline V CDR1 and CDR2: SGHRS, YFSETQ. This CDR3 is 14 amino acids long. The V gene lost 0 bases and the J gene lost 6 bases, with 11 bases spanning the gap.

This TCR came from a human donor in a cohort sampled during active COVID-19. The chain links TRBV5-1 to TRBJ2-3, with no clear D. Specimen: peripheral blood. The CDR3 sequence is CASSLAVARDTQYF. CDR3 nucleotide sequence: TGCGCCAGCAGCTTGGCCGTGGCGCGGGATACGCAGTATTTT.